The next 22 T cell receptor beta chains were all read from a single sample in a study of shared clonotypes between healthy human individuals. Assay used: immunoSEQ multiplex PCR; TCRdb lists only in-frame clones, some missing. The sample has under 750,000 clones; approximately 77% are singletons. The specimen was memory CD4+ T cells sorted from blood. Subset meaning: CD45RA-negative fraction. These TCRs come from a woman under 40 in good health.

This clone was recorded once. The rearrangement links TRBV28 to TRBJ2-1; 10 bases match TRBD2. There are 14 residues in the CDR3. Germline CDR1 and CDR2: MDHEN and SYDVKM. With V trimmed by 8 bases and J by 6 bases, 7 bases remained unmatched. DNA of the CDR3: TGTGCCAGCCCCCCTAGCGGGAGACCCAATGAGCAGTTCTTC. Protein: CASPPSGRPNEQFF. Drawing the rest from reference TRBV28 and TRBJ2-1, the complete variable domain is DVKVTQSSRYLVKRTGEKVFLECVQDMDHENMFWYRQDPGLGLRLIYFSYDVKMKEKGDIPEGYSVSREKKERFSLILESASTNQTSMYLCASPPSGRPNEQFFGPGTRLTVL.

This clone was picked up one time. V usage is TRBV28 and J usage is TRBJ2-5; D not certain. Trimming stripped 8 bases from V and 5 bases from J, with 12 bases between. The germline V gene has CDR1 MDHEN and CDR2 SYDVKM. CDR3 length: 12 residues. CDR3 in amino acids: CASLSVGETQYF. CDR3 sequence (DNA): TGTGCCAGCCTATCGGTCGGGGAGACCCAGTACTTC.

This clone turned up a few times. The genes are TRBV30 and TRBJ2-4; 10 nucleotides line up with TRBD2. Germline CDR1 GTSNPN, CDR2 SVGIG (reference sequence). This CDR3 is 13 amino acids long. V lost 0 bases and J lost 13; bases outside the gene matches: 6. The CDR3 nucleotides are TGTGCCTGGAGTGTAAAGGCTAGCGGGAGACAGTACTTC. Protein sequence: CAWSVKASGRQYF.

DNA of the CDR3: TGTGCCAGCAGCTTATCGTCAGGGAGGGAGACCCAGTACTTC. Translated, it gives CASSLSSGRETQYF. The chain is built from TRBV7-7 and TRBJ2-5; perhaps TRBD2 as D (6 bases). The CDR3 is made up of 14 amino acids. Germline CDR1 reads SSHAT; CDR2 reads FNYEAQ (reference sequence). V was clipped by 2 bases and J by 5 bases, with 12 bases between them.

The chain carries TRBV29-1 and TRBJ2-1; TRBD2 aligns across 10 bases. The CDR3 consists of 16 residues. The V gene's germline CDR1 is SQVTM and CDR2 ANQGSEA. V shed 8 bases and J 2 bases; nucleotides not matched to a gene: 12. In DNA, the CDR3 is TGCAGCTACACAACCGGGACTAGCGCCGCCTACAATGAGCAGTTCTTC. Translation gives CSYTTGTSAAYNEQFF.

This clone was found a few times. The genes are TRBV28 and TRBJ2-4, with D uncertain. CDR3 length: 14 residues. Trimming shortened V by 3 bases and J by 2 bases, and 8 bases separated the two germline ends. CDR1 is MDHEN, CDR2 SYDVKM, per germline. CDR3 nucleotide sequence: TGTGCCAGCAGTTTTGCCGATCCCAAAAACATTCAGTACTTC. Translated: CASSFADPKNIQYF.

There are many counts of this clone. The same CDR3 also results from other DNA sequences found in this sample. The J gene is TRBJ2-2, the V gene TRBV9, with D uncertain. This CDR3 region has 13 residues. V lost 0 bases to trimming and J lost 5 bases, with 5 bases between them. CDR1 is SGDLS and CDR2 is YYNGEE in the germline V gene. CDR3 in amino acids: CASSVVGTGELFF. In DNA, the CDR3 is TGTGCCAGCAGCGTAGTGGGGACCGGGGAGCTGTTTTTT.

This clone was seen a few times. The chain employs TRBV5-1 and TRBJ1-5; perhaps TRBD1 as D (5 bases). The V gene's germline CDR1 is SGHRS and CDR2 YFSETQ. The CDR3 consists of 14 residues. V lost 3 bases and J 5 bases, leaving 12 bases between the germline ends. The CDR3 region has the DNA TGCGCCAGCAGCTGGGGGGGAAGGGATCAGCCCCAGCATTTT. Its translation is CASSWGGRDQPQHF. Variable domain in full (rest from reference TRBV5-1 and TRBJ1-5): KAGVTQTPRYLIKTRGQQVTLSCSPISGHRSVSWYQQTPGQGLQFLFEYFSETQRNKGNFPGRFSGRQFSNSRSEMNVSTLELGDSALYLCASSWGGRDQPQHFGDGTRLSIL.

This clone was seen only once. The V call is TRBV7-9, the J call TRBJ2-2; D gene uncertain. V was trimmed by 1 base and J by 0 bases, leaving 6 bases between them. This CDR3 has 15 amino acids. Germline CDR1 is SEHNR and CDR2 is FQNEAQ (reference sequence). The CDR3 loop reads CASSLGSPNTGELFF. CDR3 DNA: TGTGCCAGCAGCTTAGGTTCCCCGAACACCGGGGAGCTGTTTTTT.

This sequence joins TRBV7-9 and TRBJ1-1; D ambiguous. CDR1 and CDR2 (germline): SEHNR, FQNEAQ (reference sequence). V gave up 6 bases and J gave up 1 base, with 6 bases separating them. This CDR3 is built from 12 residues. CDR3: CASRDTNTEAFF. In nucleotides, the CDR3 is TGTGCCAGCAGAGACACGAACACTGAAGCTTTCTTT.

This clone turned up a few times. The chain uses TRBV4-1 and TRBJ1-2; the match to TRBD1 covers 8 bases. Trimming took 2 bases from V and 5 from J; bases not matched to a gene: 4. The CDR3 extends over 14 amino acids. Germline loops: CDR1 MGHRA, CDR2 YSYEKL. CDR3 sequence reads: CASSQNRGRYGYTF. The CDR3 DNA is TGCGCCAGCAGCCAAAACAGGGGGAGGTATGGCTACACCTTC.

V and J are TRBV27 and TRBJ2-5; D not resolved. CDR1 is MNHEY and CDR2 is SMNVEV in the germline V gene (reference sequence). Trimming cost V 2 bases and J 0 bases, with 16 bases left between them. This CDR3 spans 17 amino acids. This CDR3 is CASSLVGLGAYQETQYF. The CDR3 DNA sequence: TGTGCCAGCAGTTTAGTAGGGCTCGGTGCTTACCAAGAGACCCAGTACTTC.

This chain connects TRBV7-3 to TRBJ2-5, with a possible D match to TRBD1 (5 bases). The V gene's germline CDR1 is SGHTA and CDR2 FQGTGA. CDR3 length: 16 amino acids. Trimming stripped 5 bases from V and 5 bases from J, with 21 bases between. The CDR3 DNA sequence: TGTGCCAGCAGCCTGCTTCAGGGTGGGGTCCAGGAGACCCAGTACTTC. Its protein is CASSLLQGGVQETQYF.

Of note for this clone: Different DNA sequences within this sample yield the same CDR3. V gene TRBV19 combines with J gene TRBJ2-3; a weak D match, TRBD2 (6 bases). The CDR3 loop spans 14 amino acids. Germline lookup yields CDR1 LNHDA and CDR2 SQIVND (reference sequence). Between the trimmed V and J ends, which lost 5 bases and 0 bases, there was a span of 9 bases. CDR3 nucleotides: TGTGCCAGTAGTCCCGGGACTAGCACAGATACGCAGTATTTT. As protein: CASSPGTSTDTQYF.

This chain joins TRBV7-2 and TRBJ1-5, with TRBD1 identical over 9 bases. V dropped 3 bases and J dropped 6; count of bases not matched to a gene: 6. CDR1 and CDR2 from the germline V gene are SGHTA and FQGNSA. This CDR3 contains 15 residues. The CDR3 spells CASSFGQGIGQPQHF. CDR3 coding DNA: TGTGCCAGCAGCTTCGGACAGGGGATAGGTCAGCCCCAGCATTTT.

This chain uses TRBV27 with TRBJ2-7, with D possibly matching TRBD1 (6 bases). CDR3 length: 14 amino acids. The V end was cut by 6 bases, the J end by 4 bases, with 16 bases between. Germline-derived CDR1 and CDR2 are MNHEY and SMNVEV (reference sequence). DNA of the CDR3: TGTGCCAGCAGCCCTTTGGACAGTTTATACGAGCAGTACTTC. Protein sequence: CASSPLDSLYEQYF.

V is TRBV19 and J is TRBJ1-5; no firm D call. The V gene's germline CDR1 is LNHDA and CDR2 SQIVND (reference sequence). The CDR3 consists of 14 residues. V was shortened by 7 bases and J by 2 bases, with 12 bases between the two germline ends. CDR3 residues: CASTMPSGNQPQHF. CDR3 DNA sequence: TGTGCCAGTACTATGCCAAGTGGCAATCAGCCCCAGCATTTT.

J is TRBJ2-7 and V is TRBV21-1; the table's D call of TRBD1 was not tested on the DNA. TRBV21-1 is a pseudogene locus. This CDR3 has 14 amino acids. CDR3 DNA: TGTGCCAGCAGCAAACTCCCCTGGACACCGTGGCAGTACTTC. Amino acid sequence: CASSKLPWTPWQYF.

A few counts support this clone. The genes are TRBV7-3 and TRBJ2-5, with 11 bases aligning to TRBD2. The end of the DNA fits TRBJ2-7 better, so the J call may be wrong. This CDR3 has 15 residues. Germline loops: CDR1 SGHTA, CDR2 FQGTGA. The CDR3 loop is CASSPQLAGAHEQYF. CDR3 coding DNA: TGTGCCAGCAGCCCACAACTAGCGGGAGCCCACGAGCAGTACTTC.

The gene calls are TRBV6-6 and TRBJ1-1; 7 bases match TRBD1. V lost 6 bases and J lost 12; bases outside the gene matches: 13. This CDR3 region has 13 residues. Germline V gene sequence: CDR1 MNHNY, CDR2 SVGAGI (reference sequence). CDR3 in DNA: TGTGCCAGCAGCGCCCGACAGGGTGGGGTCTCTTTCTTT. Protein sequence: CASSARQGGVSFF.

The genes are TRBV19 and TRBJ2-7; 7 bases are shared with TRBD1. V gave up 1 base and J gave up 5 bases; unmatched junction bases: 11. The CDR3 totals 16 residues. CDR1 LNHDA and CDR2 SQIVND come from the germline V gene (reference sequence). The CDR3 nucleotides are TGTGCCAGTAGTATAGCCCGAGGCAGGGGGATCAACGAGCAGTACTTC. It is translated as CASSIARGRGINEQYF.

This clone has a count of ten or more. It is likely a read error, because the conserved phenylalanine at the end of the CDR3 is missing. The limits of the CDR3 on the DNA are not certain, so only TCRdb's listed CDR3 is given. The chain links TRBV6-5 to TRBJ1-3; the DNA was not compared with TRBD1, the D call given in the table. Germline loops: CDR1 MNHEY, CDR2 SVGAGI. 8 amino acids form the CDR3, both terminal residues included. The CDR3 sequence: CASTGPKL.